This T cell receptor beta chain was retrieved from a study of cytomegalovirus exposure and HLA in healthy donors. With 60 Vbeta and 13 Jbeta primers, the PCR was carried out. Repertoires were generated with immunoSEQ multiplex PCR, while TCRdb's copy carries only in-frame clones and drops some. The data contain 150,000 to 200,000 clones, around three quarters of them singletons. Trimming removed 5 bases from V and 5 bases from J, with 12 bases in between. The CDR3 runs to 14 residues. From germline, CDR1 is SGHTA and CDR2 FQGNSA. Findings and limits, study-wide: Follow-up analysis later connected one missense variant in DCLRE1C with trimming of TCR beta V- and J-genes.

Regarding this clone: Its antigen remains unknown.

Although they were nominally healthy when sampled, donors likely had unrecorded immune exposures. Specimen: PBMCs. The clonotype comes from a woman in her 50s in good health and CMV-seronegative. This chain links TRBV7-2 with TRBJ2-2; a weak D match, TRBD1 (5 bases). DNA of the CDR3: TGTGCCAGCAGCCCAAAGCGACAGACCGGGGAGCTGTTTTTT. It codes for CASSPKRQTGELFF.